This passage covers 3 T cell receptor beta chains from one sample sequenced in a study of blood T cell repertoires in COVID-19. Generated by immunoSEQ multiplex PCR, the TCRdb table keeps only in-frame clones and is missing some. The sample consists of 100,000 to 150,000 clones, around 84% of them appearing once. The sample comprised peripheral blood. The receptors derive from a woman of 80 years or more with acute or convalescent COVID-19.

The rearrangement joins TRBV6-5 to TRBJ2-7; D unresolved. V lost 6 bases, J lost 1 base, and 10 bases lay in between. Germline assignment: CDR1 MNHEY and CDR2 SVGAGI. This CDR3 region has 13 residues. CDR3 loop: CASRQPYSYEQYF. CDR3 DNA sequence: TGTGCCAGCAGACAGCCCTATTCCTACGAGCAGTACTTC.

The rearrangement links TRBV7-2 to TRBJ1-2; 10 bases are a match to TRBD1. The CDR3 extends over 16 amino acids. V lost 3 bases to trimming and J lost 1 base; unmatched junction nucleotides: 5. Germline V lookup: CDR1 SGHTA, CDR2 FQGNSA. The CDR3 bases are TGTGCCAGCAGCTTCGGCGGGACAGGGGTTAACTATGGCTACACCTTC. It is translated as CASSFGGTGVNYGYTF.

CDR3 residues: CASRQGKDNEQFF. CDR3 DNA: TGCGCCAGCCGACAGGGGAAGGACAATGAGCAGTTCTTC. The gene calls are TRBV5-1 and TRBJ2-1, with 8 bases aligning to TRBD1. This CDR3 comprises 13 residues. Germline values: CDR1 SGHRS, CDR2 YFSETQ. Trimming cost V 7 bases and J 5 bases; bases outside gene matches: 5. The full variable domain, in which reference TRBV5-1 and TRBJ2-1 provide the parts outside the CDR3, is KAGVTQTPRYLIKTRGQQVTLSCSPISGHRSVSWYQQTPGQGLQFLFEYFSETQRNKGNFPGRFSGRQFSNSRSEMNVSTLELGDSALYLCASRQGKDNEQFFGPGTRLTVL.